Listed below are T cell receptor beta chains from one sample, sequenced in a study of spatial heterogeneity in lung cancer. One entry per CDR3 protein, called by TCRdb with MiXCR from the 5' RACE reads. Of approximately 7,800 distinct CDR3 sequences listed, approximately 8.2% were seen once; the top ten hold approximately 4.4%. The specimen was lung tumor tissue, collected at surgery. Receptor source: a male donor with early-stage non-small cell lung cancer. Each CDR3 is given with its conserved first and last residue. A D gene is named only where the DNA matches it firmly. Clone size is not always given. Where it is, it says once, few, many or a class for expanded clones.

>TRBD2|TRBV5-1|many|TRBJ2-1
TGCGCCAGCAGCTTGGGGGGACTAGCGGGAGCCAATGAGCAGTTCTTC
CASSLGGLAGANEQFF
>TRBD1|TRBV5-4|medium-sized|TRBJ2-7
TGTGCCAGCAGCGGCCGGACAGGGGTTACCTACGAGCAGTACTTC
CASSGRTGVTYEQYF
>TRBD1|TRBV5-1|many|TRBJ1-2
TGCGCCAGCAGCGCGGGACAGCTCTATGGCTACACCTTC
CASSAGQLYGYTF
>TRBD2|TRBV7-2|medium-sized|TRBJ2-1
TGTGCCAGCAGCCCTAAAGTTCCGGGGAGGGACAATGAGCAGTTCTTC
CASSPKVPGRDNEQFF
>TRBD2|TRBV11-2|medium-sized|TRBJ2-7
TGTGCCAGCAGCTACGGGACTAGCGGTTTTTACGAGCAGTACTTC
CASSYGTSGFYEQYF
>TRBD2|TRBV20-1|large|TRBJ2-3
TGCAGTGAGAGACTAGCACCTGGTCAGACGCAGTATTTT
CSERLAPGQTQYF
>NA|TRBV5-1|medium-sized|TRBJ2-2
TGCGCCAGCAGCCCTAACTCTGCAGAGGAGCTGTTTTTT
CASSPNSAEELFF
>NA|TRBV6-1|many|TRBJ2-1
TGTGCCAGCGACTGGCCCAGGGGCAATGAGCAGTTCTTC
CASDWPRGNEQFF
>TRBD2|TRBV3-1|many|TRBJ2-7
TGTGCCAGCAGCGACGGAACCGGGACTAGCGGGGACTACGAGCAGTACTTC
CASSDGTGTSGDYEQYF
>NA|TRBV7-8|medium-sized|TRBJ1-2
TGTGCCAGCAGCCGAAGTACGACAGCTAACTATGGCTACACCTTC
CASSRSTTANYGYTF
>TRBD2|TRBV19|medium-sized|TRBJ2-1
TGTGCCAGTAGGAATAGCGGGACTAATGAGCAGTTCTTC
CASRNSGTNEQFF
>TRBD2|TRBV19|medium-sized|TRBJ2-1
TGTGCCAGTAGTATTGGGCTAGCGGGAGGTGAGCAGTTCTTC
CASSIGLAGGEQFF
>NA|TRBV9|medium-sized|TRBJ2-1
TGTGCCAACAGCTCACGTACCGGGGGTAACAATGAGCAGTTCTTC
CANSSRTGGNNEQFF
>NA|TRBV12-3/TRBV12-4|many|TRBJ1-1
TGTGCCAGCTGTTTTGGGATAACTGAAGCTTTCTTT
CASCFGITEAFF
>TRBD2|TRBV11-2|medium-sized|TRBJ2-2
TGTGCCAGCAGCTTGAGCGGGAGTGCCGGGGAGCTGTTTTTT
CASSLSGSAGELFF
>NA|TRBV4-3|many|TRBJ2-1
TGCGCCAGCAGCCAAGAAGGAAATGAGCAGTTCTTC
CASSQEGNEQFF
>NA|TRBV3-1|many|TRBJ1-1
TGTGCCAGCAGCTTACAGGGACGAACTGAAGCTTTCTTT
CASSLQGRTEAFF
>TRBD2|TRBV6-2/TRBV6-3|medium-sized|TRBJ2-1
TGTGCCAGCAGTTTGGGACTAGCGGGAGGCATGGAGCAGTTCTTC
CASSLGLAGGMEQFF
>TRBD2|TRBV29-1|medium-sized|TRBJ2-1
TGCAGCTCGCTACTATCCGGTCTAGCGGGAGGGGGGGAGCAGTTCTTC
CSSLLSGLAGGGEQFF
>NA|TRBV20-1|few|TRBJ2-5
TGCAGTGCTAGAGTACAGGGTCGGTGGGGGCAAGAGACCCAGTACTTC
CSARVQGRWGQETQYF
>TRBD1|TRBV5-1|many|TRBJ2-2
TGCGCCAGCAGCCAACTGCCGGGACAGATAAACACCGGGGAGCTGTTTTTT
CASSQLPGQINTGELFF
>NA|TRBV29-1|many|TRBJ1-1
TGCAGCGTTGCGTCTCGAGGGCATGAGGTCACTGAAGCTTTCTTT
CSVASRGHEVTEAFF
>TRBD1|TRBV6-5|medium-sized|TRBJ1-1
TGTGCCAGCAGTTACCTATCCGGACAGGGTGTTGCTTTCTTT
CASSYLSGQGVAFF
>TRBD1|TRBV5-1|medium-sized|TRBJ2-1
TGCGCCAGCAGCTTAAACCCGGTGGGACAGGGGTATAATGAGCAGTTCTTC
CASSLNPVGQGYNEQFF
>NA|TRBV11-3|medium-sized|TRBJ2-2
TGTGCCAGCAGCTTAGGGGCCGGGGAGCTGTTTTTT
CASSLGAGELFF
>NA|TRBV5-1|NA|TRBJ1-6
TGCGCCAGCAGCTCCGGGACGCCGGCCAATTCACCCCTCCACTTT
CASSSGTPANSPLHF
>NA|TRBV24-1|NA|TRBJ2-2
TGTGCCACCAGTGATTTGGGGACAAACACCGGGGAGCTGTTTTTT
CATSDLGTNTGELFF
>NA|TRBV2|few|TRBJ2-2
TGTGCCAGCGCGGGGGCGTTGGGCACCGGGGAGCTGTTTTTT
CASAGALGTGELFF
>TRBD1|TRBV7-3|many|TRBJ2-5
TGTGCCAGCAGCTCCGGACAGGCGGAGACCCAGTACTTC
CASSSGQAETQYF
>NA|TRBV5-1|medium-sized|TRBJ2-3
TGCGCCAGCAGCCTGGGGGGCAGCACAGATACGCAGTATTTT
CASSLGGSTDTQYF
>NA|TRBV28|many|TRBJ1-5
TGTGCCAGCGGACTTCGGCAGCCCCAGCATTTT
CASGLRQPQHF